This T cell receptor (beta chain) stems from a study of technical replicates of blood from a handful of donors. Assay: immunoSEQ multiplex PCR; the TCRdb copy retains only in-frame clones and omits some. Seen here are tens of thousands of clones, approximately 94% observed once, and the top ten hold 3%. CDR1 is SEHNR, CDR2 FQNEAQ, per germline (reference sequence). The CDR3 totals 15 residues. V dropped 0 bases and J dropped 2 bases, with 11 bases sitting between them. V usage is TRBV7-9 and J usage is TRBJ2-7; perhaps TRBD2 as D (5 bases). The TCR sequence derives from a human donor in good health. Some clones in this sample may be carry-over from other donors' samples. The material sequenced was PBMCs. The CDR3 DNA reads TGTGCCAGCAGCTTAGCGCGAGGGAAACCCTACGAGCAGTACTTC. Encoded protein: CASSLARGKPYEQYF.